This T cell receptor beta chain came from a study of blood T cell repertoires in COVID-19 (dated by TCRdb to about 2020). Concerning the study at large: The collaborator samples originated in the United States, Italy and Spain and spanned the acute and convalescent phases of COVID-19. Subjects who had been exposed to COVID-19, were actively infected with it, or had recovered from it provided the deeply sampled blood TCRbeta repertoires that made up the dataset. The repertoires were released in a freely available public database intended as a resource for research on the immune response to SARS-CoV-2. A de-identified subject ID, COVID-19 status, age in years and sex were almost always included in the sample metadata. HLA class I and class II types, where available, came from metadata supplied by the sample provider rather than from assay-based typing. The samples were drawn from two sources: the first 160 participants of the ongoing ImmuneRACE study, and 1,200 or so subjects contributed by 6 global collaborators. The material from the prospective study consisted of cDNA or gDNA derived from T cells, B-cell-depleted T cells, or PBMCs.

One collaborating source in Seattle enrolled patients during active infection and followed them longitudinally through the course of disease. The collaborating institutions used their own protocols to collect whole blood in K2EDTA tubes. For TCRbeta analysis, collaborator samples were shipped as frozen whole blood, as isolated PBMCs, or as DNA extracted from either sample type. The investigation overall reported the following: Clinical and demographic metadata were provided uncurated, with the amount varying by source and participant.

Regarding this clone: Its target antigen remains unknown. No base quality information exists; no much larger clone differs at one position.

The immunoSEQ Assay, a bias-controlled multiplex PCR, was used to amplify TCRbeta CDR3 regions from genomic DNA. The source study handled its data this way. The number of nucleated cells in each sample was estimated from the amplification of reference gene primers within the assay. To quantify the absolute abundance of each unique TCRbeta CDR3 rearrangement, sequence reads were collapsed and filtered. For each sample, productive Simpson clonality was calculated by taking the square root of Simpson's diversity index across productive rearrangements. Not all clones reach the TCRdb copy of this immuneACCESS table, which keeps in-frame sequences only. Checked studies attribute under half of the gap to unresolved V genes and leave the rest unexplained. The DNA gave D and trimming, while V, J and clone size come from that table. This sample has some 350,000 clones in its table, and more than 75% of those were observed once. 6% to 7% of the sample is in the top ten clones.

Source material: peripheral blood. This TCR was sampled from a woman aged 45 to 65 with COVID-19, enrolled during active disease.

The CDR3: CASSPESGLSYEQYF. The DNA sequence is TGTGCCAGCAGCCCAGAAAGCGGGCTCAGCTACGAGCAGTACTTC. The sequence joins TRBV14 to TRBJ2-7; TRBD2 is perhaps the D gene, given 6 matching bases. As encoded in the germline V gene, CDR1 is SGHDN while CDR2 is FVKESK. Relative to germline, V is 4 bases shorter and J is 3 bases shorter, with 16 bases between their ends. The CDR3 spans 15 residues, from the cysteine through the phenylalanine. Just the 45-base CDR3 DNA is kept, in frame starting at base 1.